The 22 T cell receptor beta chains listed next were all sequenced from one sample in a study of cytomegalovirus exposure and HLA in healthy donors. PCR employed 60 Vbeta and 13 Jbeta primers. The method was immunoSEQ multiplex PCR; TCRdb's version includes in-frame clones alone and lacks a portion of them. The table records approximately 170,000 clones, more than 80% of them present only once. The sequencing input was PBMCs. Receptors were obtained from a male donor in good health and CMV-seronegative.

This CDR3 reads CAWSVGGQLNEKLFF. The CDR3 nucleotides are TGTGCCTGGAGTGTGGGGGGACAGTTGAATGAAAAACTGTTTTTT. This chain uses TRBV30 with TRBJ1-4, with 7 bases identical to TRBD1. V was clipped by 0 bases and J by 5 bases; unmatched bases: 6. Per the germline V gene, CDR1 is GTSNPN and CDR2 is SVGIG (reference sequence). The CDR3 covers 15 residues.

This rearrangement joins TRBV5-6 to TRBJ2-2, with D unresolved. CDR1 and CDR2 from the germline V gene are SGHDT and YYEEEE. Trimming took off 0 bases at V and 1 base at J, with 4 bases between the two ends. CDR3 length: 14 residues. The CDR3 DNA reads as TGTGCCAGCAGCTTGGGACTGAACACCGGGGAGCTGTTTTTT. Protein: CASSLGLNTGELFF. The variable domain in full, completed from reference TRBV5-6 and TRBJ2-2, reads DAGVTQSPTHLIKTRGQQVTLRCSPKSGHDTVSWYQQALGQGPQFIFQYYEEEERQRGNFPDRFSGHQFPNYSSELNVNALLLGDSALYLCASSLGLNTGELFFGEGSRLTVL.

The chain recombines TRBV14 with TRBJ2-1, with 7 bases lining up with TRBD2. V lost 4 bases, J lost 12 bases, and 12 bases stayed unmatched. Germline CDR1 and CDR2: SGHDN and FVKESK. The CDR3 contains 14 residues. In DNA form, the CDR3 reads TGTGCCAGCAGCCGACCGGGGCGGGAGTTAAGGCAGTTCTTC. Translation: CASSRPGRELRQFF. Full variable domain (missing parts from reference TRBV14 and TRBJ2-1): EAGVTQFPSHSVIEKGQTVTLRCDPISGHDNLYWYRRVMGKEIKFLLHFVKESKQDESGMPNNRFLAERTGGTYSTLKVQPAELEDSGVYFCASSRPGRELRQFFGPGTRLTVL.

The V gene is TRBV4-1, the J gene TRBJ2-3; D might be TRBD1 (6 bases). V was cut by 0 bases and J by 1 base, with 11 bases left in between. Per the germline V gene, CDR1 is MGHRA and CDR2 is YSYEKL. The CDR3 loop spans 16 amino acids. The CDR3 DNA is TGCGCCAGCAGCCAAGATCAACAGGGCGGCACAGATACGCAGTATTTT. The encoded protein is CASSQDQQGGTDTQYF.

The chain employs TRBV5-3 and TRBJ2-5; a weak D match, TRBD1 (5 bases). TRBV5-3 is an ORF, and what it does is uncertain. The CDR3 is made up of 15 amino acids. V was cut by 2 bases and J by 0 bases, with 11 bases left in between. The CDR3 loop reads CARSFGRQYQETQYF. The CDR3, as DNA: TGTGCCAGAAGCTTCGGACGACAGTACCAAGAGACCCAGTACTTC.

The chain links TRBV18 to TRBJ2-7; 8 bases match TRBD1. Germline lookup yields CDR1 KGHSH and CDR2 LQKENI. The CDR3 consists of 17 residues. The V gene end was trimmed by 1 base and the J gene end by 2 bases; junction bases not matched to a gene: 10. The CDR3 DNA sequence: TGTGCCAGCTCACCACAACCCATCGCGACAGGGGCCTACGAGCAGTACTTC. This encodes CASSPQPIATGAYEQYF.

This rearrangement joins TRBV7-3 to TRBJ2-3; TRBD2 is a possible D gene (5 bases). CDR3 length: 15 residues. Germline V gene lookup returns CDR1 SGHTA and CDR2 FQGTGA. V lost 5 bases and J lost 1, with 13 bases in between. CDR3 bases: TGTGCCAGCAGCCCGCTGGCGGGTGGCACAGATACGCAGTATTTT. This translates into CASSPLAGGTDTQYF.

This chain uses TRBV18 with TRBJ1-2; 10 bases align to TRBD1. This CDR3 has 13 amino acids. Germline-derived CDR1 and CDR2 are KGHSH and LQKENI. The V segment lost 8 bases and the J segment 3 bases; nucleotides outside the gene matches: 3. This CDR3 reads CASTGQGDYGYTF. The CDR3 DNA reads TGTGCCAGCACAGGACAGGGGGACTATGGCTACACCTTC.

This clone was detected a few times. This chain connects TRBV7-8 to TRBJ1-4; 9 bases match TRBD1. The CDR3 length is 15 residues. Germline V gives CDR1 SGHVS, CDR2 FQNEAQ. J gave up 5 bases and V 4 bases, and 5 bases lay outside the gene matches. Written as DNA, the CDR3 is TGTGCCAGCAGCTGGACAGGGGTGGAGAATGAAAAACTGTTTTTT. Protein: CASSWTGVENEKLFF.

The genes are TRBV5-4 and TRBJ2-7, with 8 bases lining up with TRBD1. CDR1 SGHNT and CDR2 YYREEE come from the germline V gene (reference sequence). V lost 4 bases and J lost 0; bases outside the gene matches: 6. CDR3 length equals 15 residues. CDR3 in DNA: TGTGCCAGCAGCGGTCGACAGGGGAGCTCCTACGAGCAGTACTTC. Translating gives CASSGRQGSSYEQYF.

On this clone: Distinct nucleotide sequences in the sample also encode this CDR3. The chain links TRBV29-1 to TRBJ1-1, with a possible D match to TRBD1 (6 bases). The CDR3 is 13 residues long. V was cut by 4 bases and J by 5 bases, with 14 bases left in between. The germline V gene has CDR1 SQVTM and CDR2 ANQGSEA. CDR3 amino acids: CSVGEGEGTEAFF. CDR3 sequence (DNA): TGCAGCGTTGGGGAGGGGGAGGGAACTGAAGCTTTCTTT.

V usage is TRBV27 and J usage is TRBJ2-3, with 9 bases that match TRBD2. The CDR3 is 14 residues long. The ends lost 6 bases at V and 2 bases at J; junction bases unmatched: 3. Germline CDR1 is MNHEY and CDR2 is SMNVEV (reference sequence). The CDR3 nucleotides are TGTGCCAGCAGGTTAGCGGGGGTCACAGATACGCAGTATTTT. Its translation is CASRLAGVTDTQYF.

This clone was recorded only once. The chain recombines TRBV5-4 with TRBJ2-7, with 7 nucleotides matching TRBD1. The CDR3 is 14 amino acids. V shed 4 bases and J 2 bases; nucleotides not matched to a gene: 6. Germline CDR1 and CDR2: SGHNT and YYREEE (reference sequence). The CDR3 bases are TGTGCCAGCAGCGAGGACAGGAAAACCTACGAGCAGTACTTC. This gives the protein CASSEDRKTYEQYF.

The J gene is TRBJ2-7, the V gene TRBV28, with TRBD1 matching over 8 bases. The CDR3 is made up of 18 amino acids. V was pared by 3 bases and J by 0 bases, with 13 bases of the junction left unmatched. Germline values: CDR1 MDHEN, CDR2 SYDVKM. Written as DNA, the CDR3 is TGTGCCAGCAGTTTCATCGCATTTTCGGACAGGGTCTCCTACGAGCAGTACTTC. Its translation is CASSFIAFSDRVSYEQYF. Together with reference TRBV28 and TRBJ2-7, the CDR3 gives the full variable domain: DVKVTQSSRYLVKRTGEKVFLECVQDMDHENMFWYRQDPGLGLRLIYFSYDVKMKEKGDIPEGYSVSREKKERFSLILESASTNQTSMYLCASSFIAFSDRVSYEQYFGPGTRLTVT.

This chain links TRBV5-4 with TRBJ1-1; D gene ambiguous. There are 13 residues in the CDR3. Looked up from germline, CDR1 is SGHNT and CDR2 is YYREEE (reference sequence). The V end was cut by 2 bases, the J end by 0 bases, with 5 bases between. The CDR3 spells CASSFSVNTEAFF. The CDR3 DNA follows: TGTGCCAGCAGCTTCTCAGTGAACACTGAAGCTTTCTTT.

This rearrangement joins TRBV7-9 to TRBJ2-6, with 7 bases matching TRBD1. CDR3 length equals 19 residues. With V trimmed by 2 bases and J by 2 bases, 12 bases remained unmatched. Germline V gives CDR1 SEHNR, CDR2 FQNEAQ (reference sequence). The chain's CDR3 is CASSLYASAGGTGANVLTF. CDR3 nucleotide sequence: TGTGCCAGCAGCTTATACGCTTCGGCAGGGGGAACTGGGGCCAACGTCCTGACTTTC.

The V and J genes are TRBV4-1 and TRBJ2-4; 8 nucleotides agree with TRBD1. Germline CDR1 is MGHRA and CDR2 is YSYEKL. V lost 1 base and J lost 4; bases outside the gene matches: 3. This CDR3 has 15 amino acids. The DNA for the CDR3 is TGCGCCAGCAGCCAAGGGACAGGGCTTAAAAACATTCAGTACTTC. The encoded protein is CASSQGTGLKNIQYF.

This clone has a handful of counts. The rearrangement uses TRBV5-4 and TRBJ1-4, with D unclear. The CDR3 totals 15 residues. V lost 4 bases, J lost 0 bases, and 10 bases lay in between. The germline V gene encodes CDR1 SGHNT and CDR2 YYREEE (reference sequence). CDR3 DNA sequence: TGTGCCAGCAGCCCAAGCCCTGCAACTAATGAAAAACTGTTTTTT. Translated: CASSPSPATNEKLFF.

This chain uses TRBV15 with TRBJ1-6; 9 bases are a match to TRBD1. The CDR3 is 16 amino acids. V trimming: 1 base; J trimming: 8 bases; junction bases outside the gene matches: 6. Germline loops: CDR1 LNHNV, CDR2 YYDKDF (reference sequence). The CDR3 DNA is TGTGCCACCAGCAGAGCGGACAGGGGCGGTCATTCACCCCTCCACTTT. Protein product: CATSRADRGGHSPLHF.

About this clone: Relative to the germline gene, one junction end is altered; a read error may explain this. V and J are TRBV2 and TRBJ1-2, with D tentatively TRBD1 (5 bases). Per the germline V gene, CDR1 is SNHLY and CDR2 is FYNNEI. The CDR3 contains 14 residues. The CDR3 is CASTLKDIWSGYPF. The CDR3 DNA sequence: TGTGCCAGCACACTAAAGGACATCTGGTCTGGCTACCCCTTC.

This clone was seen a handful of times. The chain links TRBV6-5 to TRBJ2-7; 13 bases line up with TRBD2. The CDR3 is 15 amino acids. V shed 5 bases, J shed 1 base, and the junction held 2 bases outside the gene matches. In germline, CDR1 is MNHEY, CDR2 SVGAGI. Here the CDR3 DNA reads TGTGCCAGCAGTCGGACTAGCGGGAGTTCCTACGAGCAGTACTTC. Translation gives CASSRTSGSSYEQYF.

The chain uses TRBV6-5 and TRBJ2-7, with D maybe TRBD2 (5 bases). V shed 7 bases and J shed 7 bases, with 14 bases lying between them. The CDR3 has 12 amino acids. The germline gives CDR1 MNHEY, CDR2 SVGAGI. CDR3 in amino acids: CASTSRRGEQYF. In DNA, the CDR3 is TGTGCCAGCACCAGCCGACGGGGTGAGCAGTACTTC.